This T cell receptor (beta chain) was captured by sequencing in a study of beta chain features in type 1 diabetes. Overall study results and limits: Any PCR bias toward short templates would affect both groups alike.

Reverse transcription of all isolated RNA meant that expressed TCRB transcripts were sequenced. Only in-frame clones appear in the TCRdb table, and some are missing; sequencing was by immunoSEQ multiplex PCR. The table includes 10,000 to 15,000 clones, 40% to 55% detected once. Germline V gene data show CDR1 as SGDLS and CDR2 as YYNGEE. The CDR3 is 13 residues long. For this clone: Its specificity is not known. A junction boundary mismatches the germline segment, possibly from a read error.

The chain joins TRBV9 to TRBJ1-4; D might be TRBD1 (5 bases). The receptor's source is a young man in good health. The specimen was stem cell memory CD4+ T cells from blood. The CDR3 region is CASSEGSRSTQTF. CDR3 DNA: TGTGCCAGCAGCGAGGGGTCCCGGAGTACGCAAACCTTT.